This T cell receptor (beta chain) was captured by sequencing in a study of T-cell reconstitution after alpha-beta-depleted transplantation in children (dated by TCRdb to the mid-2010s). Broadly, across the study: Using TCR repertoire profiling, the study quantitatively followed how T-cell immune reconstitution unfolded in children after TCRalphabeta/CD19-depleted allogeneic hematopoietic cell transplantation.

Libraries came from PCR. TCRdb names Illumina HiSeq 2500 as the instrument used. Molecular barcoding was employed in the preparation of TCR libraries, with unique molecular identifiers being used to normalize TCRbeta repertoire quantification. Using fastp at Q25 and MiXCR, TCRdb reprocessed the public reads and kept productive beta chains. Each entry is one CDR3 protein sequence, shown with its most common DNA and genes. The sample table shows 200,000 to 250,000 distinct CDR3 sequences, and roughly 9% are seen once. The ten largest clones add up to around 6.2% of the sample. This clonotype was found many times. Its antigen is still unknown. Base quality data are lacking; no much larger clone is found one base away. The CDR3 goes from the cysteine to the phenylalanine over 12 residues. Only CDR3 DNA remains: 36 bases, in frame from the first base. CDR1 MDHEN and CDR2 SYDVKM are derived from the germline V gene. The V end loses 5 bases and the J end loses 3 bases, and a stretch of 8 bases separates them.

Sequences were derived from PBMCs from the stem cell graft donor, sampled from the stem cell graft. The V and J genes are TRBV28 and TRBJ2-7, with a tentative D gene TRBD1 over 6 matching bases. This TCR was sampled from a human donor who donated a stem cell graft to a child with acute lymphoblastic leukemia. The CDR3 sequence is CASSRTVYEQYF. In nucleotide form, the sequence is TGTGCCAGCAGTCGGACAGTCTACGAGCAGTACTTC.